The present TCR beta chain was sequenced within a study of early T cells in non-severe SARS-CoV-2 infection. On the study more broadly: RNA in bulk from unsorted whole blood was sequenced, and chains were unpaired.

In regard to this clonotype: As yet, its antigen is unknown.

Study-level results: The study's VDJdb matching favored anti-spike CD8 responses and missed private and CD4 specificities.

TCRdb analysed the 5' RACE reads with MiXCR anew, one entry per CDR3 protein. The sample lists under 35,000 distinct CDR3 sequences, about 7% seen once, with 4% to 4.5% in the top ten. J was trimmed by 6 bases and V by 3 bases; bases with no gene match: 5. This CDR3 is built from 14 residues. Germline assignment: CDR1 SGHVS and CDR2 FNYEAQ. This receptor was identified in an adult who was a healthcare worker with PCR-confirmed SARS-CoV-2 infection or an uninfected control (not recorded which). The J gene is TRBJ2-5, the V gene TRBV7-6, with 9 bases matching TRBD2. The specimen sequenced was whole blood. Written as DNA, the CDR3 is TGTGCCAGCAGCTTTAGCGGGAGTTGGCAGACCCAGTACTTC. Protein product: CASSFSGSWQTQYF. The entire variable domain, with the rest obtained from reference TRBV7-6 and TRBJ2-5, is as follows: GAGVSQSPRYKVTKRGQDVALRCDPISGHVSLYWYRQALGQGPEFLTYFNYEAQQDKSGLPNDRFSAERPEGSISTLTIQRTEQRDSAMYRCASSFSGSWQTQYFGPGTRLLVL.